These 9 T cell receptor beta chains came from one sample sequenced in a study of blood T cell repertoires in COVID-19. Profiling relied on immunoSEQ multiplex PCR, and the TCRdb table lists in-frame clones only, not all of them. The data contain about 73,000 clones, roughly four fifths of them singletons. Material: peripheral blood. All receptors derive from a human donor in a cohort sampled during active COVID-19.

There are a few counts of this clone. V usage is TRBV21-1 and J usage is TRBJ1-1. TRBV21-1 has pseudogene status. The CDR3 is 16 residues long. The CDR3 nucleotides are TGTGCCAGCAGCGAACATAGCTTTTATATGAACACTGAAGCTTTCTTT. Protein: CASSEHSFYMNTEAFF.

This chain uses TRBV6-5 with TRBJ2-5, with D possibly being TRBD1 (6 bases). The germline CDR1 and CDR2 sequences are MNHEY and SVGAGI. V lost 6 bases and J lost 1, with 12 bases in between. The CDR3 is 14 residues long. The CDR3 nucleotides read TGTGCCAGCAGACGACAGGCATTCCAAGAGACCCAGTACTTC. Translation: CASRRQAFQETQYF.

V and J are TRBV4-1 and TRBJ2-7, with D possibly matching TRBD2 (5 bases). CDR3 size: 14 residues. V was clipped by 8 bases and J by 2 bases, with 16 bases between them. Germline V gene lookup returns CDR1 MGHRA and CDR2 YSYEKL. The CDR3 region is CASPGGGSAYEQYF. The CDR3 nucleotides are TGCGCCAGCCCTGGCGGCGGGTCGGCCTACGAGCAGTACTTC.

The J gene is TRBJ1-2, the V gene TRBV24-1; 7 bases agree with TRBD1. Trimming removed 10 bases from V and 2 bases from J; junction bases left unmatched: 12. CDR1 and CDR2 from the germline V gene are KGHDR and SFDVKD. The CDR3 contains 15 residues. CDR3 protein: CATRSGQEVNYGYTF. In nucleotides, the CDR3 is TGTGCCACAAGGTCCGGACAGGAAGTAAACTATGGCTACACCTTC.

The chain employs TRBV10-3 and TRBJ2-3; perhaps TRBD2 as D (6 bases). V shed 2 bases and J shed 0 bases, with 9 bases lying between them. The germline V gene has CDR1 ENHRY and CDR2 SYGVKD. The CDR3 sequence is 15 residues long. The chain's CDR3 is CAISERRGSTDTQYF. CDR3 in DNA: TGTGCCATCAGTGAGCGGCGGGGTAGCACAGATACGCAGTATTTT.

The V call is TRBV5-4, the J call TRBJ2-2; tentative D call: TRBD2 (7 bases). The CDR3 is 17 amino acids. Trimming took 4 bases from V and 4 from J, leaving 20 bases between them. Germline V gene data show CDR1 as SGHNT and CDR2 as YYREEE (reference sequence). The CDR3 DNA reads as TGTGCCAGCAGCCTGGGTCGAGGGGGGGCCGTCACCGGGGAGCTGTTTTTT. Its protein is CASSLGRGGAVTGELFF. Filled out from reference TRBV5-4 and TRBJ2-2, the complete variable domain reads ETGVTQSPTHLIKTRGQQVTLRCSSQSGHNTVSWYQQALGQGPQFIFQYYREEENGRGNFPPRFSGLQFPNYSSELNVNALELDDSALYLCASSLGRGGAVTGELFFGEGSRLTVL.

The chain links TRBV2 to TRBJ2-7; 9 nucleotides align to TRBD1. This CDR3 has 15 residues. Germline values: CDR1 SNHLY, CDR2 FYNNEI. The V segment lost 6 bases and the J segment 1 base; nucleotides outside the gene matches: 7. CDR3 in DNA: TGTGCCAGCAGAGACCGGGACAGGGCTTCCTACGAGCAGTACTTC. Protein product: CASRDRDRASYEQYF. Together with reference TRBV2 and TRBJ2-7, the CDR3 gives the full variable domain: EPEVTQTPSHQVTQMGQEVILRCVPISNHLYFYWYRQILGQKVEFLVSFYNNEISEKSEIFDDQFSVERPDGSNFTLKIRSTKLEDSAMYFCASRDRDRASYEQYFGPGTRLTVT.

The V and J genes are TRBV9 and TRBJ1-5, with 9 bases that match TRBD1. V lost 4 bases to trimming and J lost 2 bases; unmatched junction nucleotides: 4. The CDR3 spans 15 residues. Germline CDR1 is SGDLS and CDR2 is YYNGEE. This chain's CDR3 is CASSRDRGGNQPQHF. For the CDR3, the DNA is TGTGCCAGCAGCAGAGACAGGGGGGGCAATCAGCCCCAGCATTTT.

This clone was recorded once. The chain uses TRBV5-5 and TRBJ2-1; 14 bases match TRBD2. The germline CDR1 and CDR2 sequences are SGHKS and YYEKEE (reference sequence). The CDR3 has 16 residues. The J segment lost 10 bases and the V segment lost 4 bases, leaving 10 bases of the junction unmatched. As DNA, the CDR3 is TGTGCCAGCAGCCCAGGGACTAGCGGGGGACTTCTGGAGCAGTTCTTC. Amino acid sequence: CASSPGTSGGLLEQFF.